Here is one T cell receptor beta chain with its context. The sample originates from a study of CD8+CD57+ T cells in acquired aplastic anemia. Profiling that covered TCR beta VDJ and CDR3 relied on genomic DNA as its template. Each CDR3 protein is one row after TCRdb ran MiXCR on the reads. The table shows about half a million distinct CDR3 sequences, with around 32% occurring only once. The V gene end was trimmed by 8 bases and the J gene end by 3 bases; junction bases not matched to a gene: 19. Germline values: CDR1 SQVTM, CDR2 ANQGSEA. This CDR3 spans 16 amino acids. Before being chosen for sequencing, patients had shown CD8+CD57+ cell expansion by flow cytometry.

The TCR was taken from a human donor with aplastic anemia. This sequence joins TRBV29-1 and TRBJ2-7; TRBD2 matches at 7 bases. Sequencing used sorted CD4+, CD8+, or CD8+CD57+ T cells (not recorded which) from PBMCs. CDR3: CSSQGLRAGEGYEQYF. The DNA for the CDR3 is TGCAGCAGCCAAGGCCTCCGGGCGGGAGAGGGCTACGAGCAGTACTTC.